The T cell receptor (beta chain) described here comes from a study of T cell repertoires in cytomegalovirus infection. Study as a whole: An indication of both CMV infection and matching HLA type came from public TCR beta signatures. Findings of the study overall: Public TCR beta family frequency separated CMV-and-HLA carriers, including in an independent cohort. HLA-C-restricted CMV-specific TCR beta clonotypes were dominant in the ex vivo response.

From the reads, TCRdb called clonotypes with MiXCR, one entry per CDR3 protein. The sample records under 300,000 distinct CDR3 sequences, approximately 17% being singletons. A remark on this clonotype: Its antigen remains unidentified.

The germline V gene encodes CDR1 MGHRA and CDR2 YSYEKL. Between the trimmed V and J ends, which lost 1 base and 1 base, there was a span of 12 bases. The CDR3 length is 16 residues. The chain uses TRBV4-1 and TRBJ2-3; no firm D call. Source material: CD8+ T cells from PBMCs. This sequence was found in a human donor in good health (CMV status not recorded). Some clones in this sample may be carry-over from other donors' samples. The CDR3 DNA follows: TGCGCCAGCAGCCAAGTCGTAGGTCGAGGCACAGATACGCAGTATTTT. It yields the protein CASSQVVGRGTDTQYF.